What follows is one T cell receptor beta chain and its context. This entry comes from a study of T cell changes during pregnancy in multiple sclerosis. Generated by immunoSEQ multiplex PCR, the TCRdb table keeps only in-frame clones and is missing some. Among roughly 33,000 clones listed, about 90% were seen once. The sequenced sample was CD4+ T cells from peripheral blood mononuclear cells, obtained in the third trimester of pregnancy. This receptor was identified in a female donor in good health, enrolled as a control in a pregnancy study.

The CDR3 region is CAGIRDRGYWEAFF. CDR3 DNA sequence: TGTGCCGGCATAAGGGACAGGGGGTACTGGGAAGCTTTCTTT. The rearrangement uses TRBV6-6 and TRBJ1-1; the match to TRBD1 covers 11 bases. The germline gives CDR1 MNHNY, CDR2 SVGAGI (reference sequence). This CDR3 region has 14 residues. V shed 11 bases and J 8 bases; nucleotides not matched to a gene: 13.